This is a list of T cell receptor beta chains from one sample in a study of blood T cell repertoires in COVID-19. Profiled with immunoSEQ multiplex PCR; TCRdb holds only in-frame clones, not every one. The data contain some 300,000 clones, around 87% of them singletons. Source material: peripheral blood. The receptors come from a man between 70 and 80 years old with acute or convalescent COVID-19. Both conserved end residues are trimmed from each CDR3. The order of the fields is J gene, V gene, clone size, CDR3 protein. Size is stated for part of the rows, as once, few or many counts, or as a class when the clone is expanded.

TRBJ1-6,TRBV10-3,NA,AIRLELNSPLH
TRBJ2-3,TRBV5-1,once,ASSLGQSDTQY
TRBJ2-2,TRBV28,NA,ASSLYLVVGGRTGELF
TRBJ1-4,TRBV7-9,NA,ASSTRGFTNEKLF
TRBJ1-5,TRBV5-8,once,ASSWGHNQPQH
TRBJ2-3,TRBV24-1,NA,ATSVGLAGRLRGSTDTQY
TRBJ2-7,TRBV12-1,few,ASSFRGCGPKYEQY
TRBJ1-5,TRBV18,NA,ASSPFLPDSNQPQH
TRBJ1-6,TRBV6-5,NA,ASSSDGRDSPLH
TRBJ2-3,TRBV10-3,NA,AISEIAASTDTQY
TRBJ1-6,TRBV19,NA,ASSIQGVNSPLH
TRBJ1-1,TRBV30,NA,AWSTGVNTEAF
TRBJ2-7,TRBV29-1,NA,SVDTKSRVYEQY
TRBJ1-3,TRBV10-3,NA,AIRDRGNTIY
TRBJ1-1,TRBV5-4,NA,ASSLKKAQYTEAF
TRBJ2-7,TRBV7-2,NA,ASSLAGGIDEQY
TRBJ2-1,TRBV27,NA,ASSPTGNNEQF